Following are 29 T cell receptor beta chains from one sample sequenced in a study of blood T cell repertoires in COVID-19. Only in-frame clones appear in the TCRdb table, and some are missing; sequencing was by immunoSEQ multiplex PCR. The sample gives about 150,000 clones, over 65% of which show up once; about 2% is in the top ten. Source material: peripheral blood. These receptors were obtained from a man between 65 and 79 years old with acute or convalescent COVID-19.

The chain is built from TRBV30 and TRBJ1-5; no definite D call. Germline CDR1 GTSNPN, CDR2 SVGIG (reference sequence). Trimming removed 1 base at V and 5 bases at J, with 15 bases between. The CDR3 sequence is 15 residues long. The CDR3 is CAWSDGVTGDQPQHF. The CDR3 DNA sequence: TGTGCCTGGAGTGACGGGGTAACTGGGGATCAGCCCCAGCATTTT.

This clone was seen more than once but under ten times. V gene TRBV11-2 combines with J gene TRBJ2-5, with D possibly TRBD2 on 6 matching bases. The germline gives CDR1 SGHAT, CDR2 FQNNGV. V was shortened by 1 base and J by 5 bases, with 17 bases between the two germline ends. The CDR3 is 16 amino acids. CDR3 sequence (DNA): TGTGCCAGCAGCTTAGGCGGGACGGCCTTGAGTGAGACCCAGTACTTC. Its protein product is CASSLGGTALSETQYF.

CDR3 in DNA: TGTGCCAGCAGACCTCAGGGAATCTCTTCTGAAAAACTGTTTTTT. Protein: CASRPQGISSEKLFF. The chain employs TRBV6-5 and TRBJ1-4; D is perhaps TRBD1 (5 bases). Germline CDR1 reads MNHEY; CDR2 reads SVGAGI. The CDR3 has 15 residues. Trimming pared 6 bases from V and 7 bases from J, leaving 18 bases between.

A note on this clone: This clone may be a read error of a much larger clone one base away. The V call is TRBV10-1, the J call TRBJ1-1, with D possibly being TRBD1 (5 bases). Germline values: CDR1 WNHNN, CDR2 SYGVQD (reference sequence). The CDR3 sequence is 13 residues long. V shed 3 bases and J shed 1 base, with 6 bases lying between them. In DNA, the CDR3 is TGCGCCAGCAGTGAACAGGAGAACACTGAAGCTTTCTTT. Amino acid sequence: CASSEQENTEAFF.

This clone was seen more than once but under ten times. This chain uses TRBV11-3 with TRBJ1-1; possibly TRBD1 for D (5 bases). The V gene lost 5 bases and the J gene lost 6 bases, with 19 bases spanning the gap. This CDR3 is 15 amino acids long. In germline, CDR1 is SGHNT, CDR2 YENEEA. The CDR3 here is CASSAGGTTSAEAFF. CDR3 in DNA: TGTGCCAGCAGCGCGGGGGGGACCACGAGCGCTGAAGCTTTCTTT.

The chain has TRBV18 and TRBJ1-3; 8 bases line up with TRBD1. V trimming: 4 bases; J trimming: 0 bases; junction bases outside the gene matches: 8. The CDR3 has 17 residues. The germline V gene encodes CDR1 KGHSH and CDR2 LQKENI. The CDR3 is CASSQTGTGSSGNTIYF. CDR3 coding DNA: TGTGCCAGCTCACAAACCGGGACAGGCAGCTCTGGAAACACCATATATTTT.

The gene calls are TRBV6-2 or TRBV6-3 and TRBJ2-4; 12 bases align to TRBD2. Germline-derived CDR1 and CDR2 are MNHEY and SVGEGT. The length of the CDR3 is 19 residues. Trimming took 3 bases from V and 6 from J; bases not matched to a gene: 15. CDR3 in amino acids: CASSYSSAGLAGPANIQYF. The CDR3 nucleotides read TGTGCCAGCAGTTATTCAAGCGCCGGACTAGCGGGACCCGCAAACATTCAGTACTTC.

V and J are TRBV28 and TRBJ1-5, with a weak D call TRBD1 (5 bases). CDR1 MDHEN and CDR2 SYDVKM come from the germline V gene. CDR3 size: 16 residues. Between the trimmed V and J ends, which lost 5 bases and 4 bases, there was a span of 18 bases. The CDR3 DNA sequence: TGTGCCAGCAGTCTTCCTCTAGGGGAGGGAAATCAGCCCCAGCATTTT. Protein product: CASSLPLGEGNQPQHF.

The J gene is TRBJ2-7, the V gene TRBV28, with D hard to call. This CDR3 is 13 amino acids long. CDR1 is MDHEN, CDR2 SYDVKM, per germline. V dropped 10 bases and J dropped 2 bases, with 15 bases sitting between them. CDR3 sequence: CATIQLWPYEQYF. The CDR3 DNA reads TGTGCCACCATTCAACTATGGCCCTACGAGCAGTACTTC.

This chain connects TRBV5-1 to TRBJ1-1; no definite D call. CDR3 length equals 13 residues. CDR1 and CDR2 from the germline V gene are SGHRS and YFSETQ. V lost 0 bases, J lost 3 bases, and 6 bases lay in between. CDR3 DNA sequence: TGCGCCAGCAGCTTGGGATCGGACACTGAAGCTTTCTTT. Its translation: CASSLGSDTEAFF.

The chain links TRBV11-2 to TRBJ1-5; D call uncertain. Germline V gene data show CDR1 as SGHAT and CDR2 as FQNNGV. Deletions cut 3 bases from V and 2 bases from J, with 11 bases between. This CDR3 is built from 15 residues. The CDR3 nucleotides are TGTGCCAGCAGCTTCTCGGGTACCGGCAATCAGCCCCAGCATTTT. As protein: CASSFSGTGNQPQHF.

The genes are TRBV14 and TRBJ2-2; 7 positions match TRBD1. The germline CDR1 and CDR2 sequences are SGHDN and FVKESK. The trim removed 0 bases at V and 2 bases at J, leaving 12 bases unmatched. This CDR3 is built from 19 residues. The CDR3 reads CASSQDYFGQALNTGELFF. DNA for the CDR3: TGTGCCAGCAGCCAAGACTACTTCGGACAGGCGCTAAACACCGGGGAGCTGTTTTTT. The full variable domain, completed using reference TRBV14 and TRBJ2-2, is EAGVTQFPSHSVIEKGQTVTLRCDPISGHDNLYWYRRVMGKEIKFLLHFVKESKQDESGMPNNRFLAERTGGTYSTLKVQPAELEDSGVYFCASSQDYFGQALNTGELFFGEGSRLTVL.

V gene TRBV30 combines with J gene TRBJ1-1; maybe TRBD1 (5 bases). V lost 1 base to trimming and J lost 2 bases, with 14 bases between them. Germline values: CDR1 GTSNPN, CDR2 SVGIG (reference sequence). The CDR3 totals 15 residues. The DNA of the CDR3 is TGTGCCTGGAGTGGTCTCTCAGGGTATAACACTGAAGCTTTCTTT. Translated: CAWSGLSGYNTEAFF. Full variable domain (missing parts from reference TRBV30 and TRBJ1-1): SQTIHQWPATLVQPVGSPLSLECTVEGTSNPNLYWYRQAAGRGLQLLFYSVGIGQISSEVPQNLSASRPQDRQFILSSKKLLLSDSGFYLCAWSGLSGYNTEAFFGQGTRLTVV.

This sequence joins TRBV18 and TRBJ1-2, with TRBD1 matching 8 bases. This CDR3 region has 14 residues. Germline values: CDR1 KGHSH, CDR2 LQKENI. Trimming cost V 3 bases and J 4 bases; bases outside gene matches: 4. CDR3 protein: CASSPATGVYGYTF. For the CDR3, the DNA is TGTGCCAGCTCACCCGCGACAGGGGTCTATGGCTACACCTTC.

The gene calls are TRBV7-9 and TRBJ1-2, with 8 bases lining up with TRBD1. Germline loops: CDR1 SEHNR, CDR2 FQNEAQ (reference sequence). The V gene end was trimmed by 5 bases and the J gene end by 4 bases; junction bases not matched to a gene: 12. The length of the CDR3 is 16 residues. The CDR3 nucleotides are TGTGCCAGCAGCCCTACCGTAGACAGGGGCGGCTATGGCTACACCTTC. Its protein product is CASSPTVDRGGYGYTF.

The gene calls are TRBV5-1 and TRBJ2-5; tentative D call: TRBD1 (6 bases). Germline assignment: CDR1 SGHRS and CDR2 YFSETQ. Trimming cost V 3 bases and J 4 bases, with 13 bases left between them. CDR3 length equals 14 residues. The CDR3 DNA is TGCGCCAGCAGCTCCCAGGGGAGTCGAGAGACCCAGTACTTC. It is translated as CASSSQGSRETQYF. Full variable domain (remainder filled in from reference TRBV5-1 and TRBJ2-5): KAGVTQTPRYLIKTRGQQVTLSCSPISGHRSVSWYQQTPGQGLQFLFEYFSETQRNKGNFPGRFSGRQFSNSRSEMNVSTLELGDSALYLCASSSQGSRETQYFGPGTRLLVL.

This clone was seen a single time. The chain carries TRBV28 and TRBJ1-2; 8 nucleotides agree with TRBD1. V lost 4 bases and J lost 2; bases outside the gene matches: 9. From germline, CDR1 is MDHEN and CDR2 SYDVKM. The CDR3 is 16 amino acids. In DNA, the CDR3 is TGTGCCAGCAGTTCGGGTGGACAGGGATCGAACTATGGCTACACCTTC. It encodes CASSSGGQGSNYGYTF.

This chain connects TRBV6-1 to TRBJ1-5, with D possibly TRBD1 on 6 matching bases. From germline, CDR1 is MNHNS and CDR2 SASEGT. CDR3 length equals 15 residues. V shed 0 bases and J shed 7 bases, with 13 bases lying between them. For the CDR3, the DNA is TGTGCCAGCAGTGAAGCCAGGGGAAGAGGGCAGCCCCAGCATTTT. This gives the protein CASSEARGRGQPQHF.

The chain employs TRBV6-5 and TRBJ1-6, with TRBD1 matching 7 bases. The CDR3 extends over 14 amino acids. J gave up 10 bases and V 7 bases, and 10 bases lay outside the gene matches. Germline lookup yields CDR1 MNHEY and CDR2 SVGAGI. CDR3 amino acids: CASTKQGWGSPLHF. In nucleotides, the CDR3 is TGTGCCAGCACTAAACAGGGGTGGGGATCACCCCTCCACTTT.

V and J are TRBV4-1 and TRBJ2-3; 8 nucleotides match TRBD2. J lost 6 bases, V lost 6 bases, and 11 bases had no gene match. This CDR3 has 15 amino acids. CDR1 is MGHRA and CDR2 is YSYEKL in the germline V gene. As DNA, the CDR3 is TGCGCCAGCAGTCCCTATAGCGGGGCGGGGGATACGCAGTATTTT. It translates to CASSPYSGAGDTQYF.

V gene TRBV5-6 combines with J gene TRBJ2-1, with D possibly TRBD2 on 7 matching bases. V lost 4 bases, J lost 1 base, and 18 bases lay in between. The CDR3 has 17 amino acids. Germline lookup yields CDR1 SGHDT and CDR2 YYEEEE. The CDR3 spells CASSDLGRGLSYNEQFF. The DNA for the CDR3 is TGTGCCAGCAGCGACCTCGGGCGGGGGCTTTCCTACAATGAGCAGTTCTTC. Filled out from reference TRBV5-6 and TRBJ2-1, the complete variable domain reads DAGVTQSPTHLIKTRGQQVTLRCSPKSGHDTVSWYQQALGQGPQFIFQYYEEEERQRGNFPDRFSGHQFPNYSSELNVNALLLGDSALYLCASSDLGRGLSYNEQFFGPGTRLTVL.

This clone came up once. J is TRBJ1-1 and V is TRBV27, with TRBD1 as a possible D gene (6 bases). The CDR3 runs to 14 residues. Trimming pared 6 bases from V and 2 bases from J, leaving 13 bases between. Germline values: CDR1 MNHEY, CDR2 SMNVEV (reference sequence). The chain's CDR3 is CASSGQRENTEAFF. CDR3 DNA: TGTGCCAGCAGCGGACAGAGGGAAAACACTGAAGCTTTCTTT.

J is TRBJ1-6 and V is TRBV27; 11 bases align to TRBD1. CDR3 length equals 17 residues. V shed 3 bases and J 7 bases; nucleotides not matched to a gene: 8. Germline CDR1 reads MNHEY; CDR2 reads SMNVEV (reference sequence). The CDR3 bases are TGTGCCAGCAGTTTGCTGGGACAGGGGGTGGGAAATTCACCCCTCCACTTT. Translating gives CASSLLGQGVGNSPLHF.

The rearrangement uses TRBV2 and TRBJ2-7; tentatively, D is TRBD1 (6 bases). With 5 bases removed from V and 4 bases from J, the gap between germline ends came to 9 bases. There are 12 residues in the CDR3. Looked up from germline, CDR1 is SNHLY and CDR2 is FYNNEI. The CDR3 here is CASSWTVYEQYF. The CDR3 region has the DNA TGTGCCAGCAGTTGGACAGTATACGAGCAGTACTTC.

V usage is TRBV6-6 and J usage is TRBJ1-1, with 9 bases lining up with TRBD1. The CDR3 runs 15 residues. V gave up 5 bases and J gave up 2 bases; unmatched junction bases: 6. Looked up from germline, CDR1 is MNHNY and CDR2 is SVGAGI (reference sequence). Written as DNA, the CDR3 is TGTGCCAGCAGTCCCTACAGGGGGCAAAACACTGAAGCTTTCTTT. It specifies CASSPYRGQNTEAFF.

The chain has TRBV19 and TRBJ2-1; TRBD1 aligns across 7 bases. The CDR3 loop spans 15 amino acids. The germline V gene encodes CDR1 LNHDA and CDR2 SQIVND (reference sequence). After removal of 11 bases from V and 7 bases from J, the junction contained 17 bases not matched to a gene. The CDR3 is CASTGAFSLGNEQFF. The CDR3 nucleotides read TGTGCCTCAACAGGGGCCTTCTCCTTGGGGAATGAGCAGTTCTTC.

The genes are TRBV16 and TRBJ2-5, with D unresolved. Between the trimmed V and J ends, which lost 0 bases and 5 bases, there was a span of 4 bases. CDR3 length equals 12 residues. CDR1 KGHSY and CDR2 FQNENV come from the germline V gene. The chain's CDR3 is CASSQSAETQYF. For the CDR3, the DNA is TGTGCCAGCAGCCAATCGGCCGAGACCCAGTACTTC. Based on the CDR3 plus reference TRBV16 and TRBJ2-5, the full variable domain is GEEVAQTPKHLVRGEGQKAKLYCAPIKGHSYVFWYQQVLKNEFKFLISFQNENVFDETGMPKERFSAKCLPNSPCSLEIQATKLEDSAVYFCASSQSAETQYFGPGTRLLVL.

The chain's CDR3 is CASSLTENYGYTF. The CDR3, as DNA: TGTGCCAGCAGCTTGACAGAGAACTATGGCTACACCTTC. The chain is built from TRBV7-9 and TRBJ1-2; D might be TRBD1 (5 bases). Germline loops: CDR1 SEHNR, CDR2 FQNEAQ (reference sequence). This CDR3 contains 13 residues. V was shortened by 3 bases and J by 2 bases, with 7 bases between the two germline ends.

The gene calls are TRBV5-1 and TRBJ2-5; D possibly corresponds to TRBD2 (6 bases). Germline V gene lookup returns CDR1 SGHRS and CDR2 YFSETQ. The length of the CDR3 is 16 residues. V gave up 0 bases and J gave up 5 bases, with 17 bases separating them. The CDR3 DNA reads as TGCGCCAGCAGCTTGGCCGGGACTGCCATCCGGGAGACCCAGTACTTC. Its translation: CASSLAGTAIRETQYF. The full variable domain, in which reference TRBV5-1 and TRBJ2-5 provide the parts outside the CDR3, is KAGVTQTPRYLIKTRGQQVTLSCSPISGHRSVSWYQQTPGQGLQFLFEYFSETQRNKGNFPGRFSGRQFSNSRSEMNVSTLELGDSALYLCASSLAGTAIRETQYFGPGTRLLVL.